This TCR beta chain was obtained from a study of low-dose radiotherapy and immunotherapy resistance in tumors. This clonotype was seen repeatedly, ten times or more. Time point: before trial treatment. In the RACIN dose-escalation trial, donors got nivolumab plus ipilimumab with aspirin, cyclophosphamide and radiotherapy. cDNA synthesis used a TRAV/TRBV-specific primer set for both chains. The authors amplified TCRs for about 20 PCR cycles with a constant-region primer and a V-primer adapter. From the reads, TCRdb called clonotypes with MiXCR, one entry per CDR3 protein. This sample carries 75,000 to 95,000 distinct CDR3 sequences, 8% to 10% of them seen once, and the ten largest clones take around 0.96%. CDR3 length equals 14 residues. With 1 base removed from V and 1 base from J, the gap between germline ends came to 8 bases. The germline CDR1 and CDR2 sequences are SEHNR and FQNEAQ (reference sequence).

The sequencing used PBMCs, collected before treatment. This receptor was obtained from a male donor with prostate cancer. The chain carries TRBV7-9 and TRBJ2-7, with D tentatively TRBD1 (5 bases). The CDR3 is CASSLDGASYEQYF. CDR3 DNA sequence: TGTGCCAGCAGCTTAGATGGGGCGTCCTACGAGCAGTACTTC.